This entry concerns a single TCR beta chain. This specimen comes from a study of blood T cell repertoires in COVID-19. CDR1 and CDR2 from the germline V gene are ENHRY and SYGVKD. The CDR3 runs 13 residues. Between the trimmed V and J ends, which lost 4 bases and 5 bases, there was a span of 11 bases. Repertoires were generated with immunoSEQ multiplex PCR, while TCRdb's copy carries only in-frame clones and drops some. The table lists 310,000 or so clones, roughly nine tenths of them singletons. The source of this sequence is a man between 18 and 35 years old who had recovered from COVID-19. The sample comprised peripheral blood. The chain couples TRBV10-3 to TRBJ1-2; D gene unclear. CDR3 sequence (DNA): TGTGCCATCAGTGTTGAGGGCGGGTATGGCTACACCTTC. Encoded protein: CAISVEGGYGYTF.